The source of this T cell receptor beta chain is a study of T cell changes during pregnancy in multiple sclerosis. CDR3 size: 14 residues. The germline CDR1 and CDR2 sequences are SGHRS and YFSETQ. Trimming stripped 0 bases from V and 5 bases from J, with 12 bases between. The method was immunoSEQ multiplex PCR; TCRdb's version includes in-frame clones alone and lacks a portion of them. The profile shows roughly 75,000 clones, about nine tenths of them singletons. The J gene is TRBJ2-7, the V gene TRBV5-1; no reliable D call. The material sequenced was peripheral blood, taken before pregnancy. The source of this sequence is a female donor with multiple sclerosis, enrolled in a pregnancy study. The CDR3 DNA reads TGCGCCAGCAGCTTGGCGGCGCGCGGCGACGAGCAGTACTTC. This translates into CASSLAARGDEQYF.